This T cell receptor beta chain was found in a study of T cell responses to AZD1222 COVID-19 vaccine. This CDR3 spans 17 amino acids. Germline V gene data show CDR1 as SGHAT and CDR2 as FQNNGV. Germline trimming cut 5 bases from V and 8 bases from J; bases unmatched to any gene: 12. The study pooled second doses at about 4 or about 12 weeks. Profiling relied on immunoSEQ multiplex PCR, and the TCRdb table lists in-frame clones only, not all of them. This sample carries about 73,000 clones, nearly 90% of them seen once, and the ten largest clones take approximately 9.3%. Study observations and caveats: Mostly white British, mostly female donors; authors suggested clonal diversity may be underestimated. Spike-specific TCR breadth and depth went up after people got two AZD1222 doses. Across the whole spike, CD4 TCRs peaked at regions 160-218 and 743-854.

Regarding this clone: What it binds is not known.

This specimen consisted of peripheral blood, obtained 28 days after the second AZD1222 dose. The clonotype comes from an adult who received the AZD1222 COVID-19 vaccine. This chain connects TRBV11-2 to TRBJ2-1, with 13 bases lining up with TRBD2. In DNA, the CDR3 is TGTGCCAGCAGCCCCATTGGAACTAGCGGGAGGGCCCATGAGCAGTTCTTC. Translation gives CASSPIGTSGRAHEQFF.